Presented here are 24 T cell receptor beta chains from one specimen sequenced in a study of shared clonotypes between healthy human individuals. Only in-frame clones appear in the TCRdb table, and some are missing; sequencing was by immunoSEQ multiplex PCR. Of fewer than 2.5 million clones detected, approximately 94% appear once; the ten largest clones hold 0.36%. The sample comprised naive CD4+ T cells from PBMCs. The subset denotes: CD45RA+ positively selected. Receptors were obtained from a young man in good health. Some clones in this sample may be carry-over from other donors' samples.

The rearrangement uses TRBV5-1 and TRBJ2-2; D possibly corresponds to TRBD2 (6 bases). Germline V gives CDR1 SGHRS, CDR2 YFSETQ. The V end was cut by 4 bases, the J end by 4 bases, with 11 bases between. This CDR3 has 14 amino acids. CDR3 in DNA: TGCGCCAGCAGCCCCATGGGGGGCACCGGGGAGCTGTTTTTT. Its protein is CASSPMGGTGELFF. The variable domain in full, with the rest retrieved from reference TRBV5-1 and TRBJ2-2, is KAGVTQTPRYLIKTRGQQVTLSCSPISGHRSVSWYQQTPGQGLQFLFEYFSETQRNKGNFPGRFSGRQFSNSRSEMNVSTLELGDSALYLCASSPMGGTGELFFGEGSRLTVL.

This clone occurred once. The chain links TRBV7-2 to TRBJ2-7; D is perhaps TRBD1 (6 bases). Germline assignment: CDR1 SGHTA and CDR2 FQGNSA. The CDR3 contains 13 residues. Trimming stripped 5 bases from V and 4 bases from J, with 12 bases between. The CDR3 region has the DNA TGTGCCAGCAGCCCGTGGACAGCTTACGAGCAGTACTTC. This translates into CASSPWTAYEQYF.

J is TRBJ2-3 and V is TRBV5-4, with D tentatively TRBD2 (6 bases). Trimming removed 5 bases at V and 2 bases at J, with 12 bases between. The CDR3 loop spans 14 amino acids. CDR1 and CDR2 from the germline V gene are SGHNT and YYREEE (reference sequence). The DNA for the CDR3 is TGTGCCAGCAGTAGACTAGAGTACACAGATACGCAGTATTTT. Translation: CASSRLEYTDTQYF.

V gene TRBV7-2 combines with J gene TRBJ2-1; TRBD2 is a possible D gene (5 bases). The germline CDR1 and CDR2 sequences are SGHTA and FQGNSA. The CDR3 has 16 residues. V lost 5 bases and J 9 bases, leaving 23 bases between the germline ends. The CDR3 reads CASSPRGLREIPEQFF. CDR3 nucleotides: TGTGCCAGCAGCCCTCGTGGGTTGAGGGAGATACCTGAGCAGTTCTTC.

The V call is TRBV5-1, the J call TRBJ2-7, with 8 bases identical to TRBD1. CDR3 length: 14 amino acids. Trimming took 4 bases from V and 3 from J; bases not matched to a gene: 6. Germline assignment: CDR1 SGHRS and CDR2 YFSETQ. This CDR3 reads CASSPRTGNYEQYF. CDR3 in DNA: TGCGCCAGCAGCCCCCGGACAGGGAACTACGAGCAGTACTTC. The entire variable domain, with the rest obtained from reference TRBV5-1 and TRBJ2-7, is as follows: KAGVTQTPRYLIKTRGQQVTLSCSPISGHRSVSWYQQTPGQGLQFLFEYFSETQRNKGNFPGRFSGRQFSNSRSEMNVSTLELGDSALYLCASSPRTGNYEQYFGPGTRLTVT.

This chain uses TRBV7-6 with TRBJ2-1; D is unclear. CDR1 is SGHVS and CDR2 is FNYEAQ in the germline V gene. The CDR3 runs 14 residues. Trimming stripped 3 bases from V and 10 bases from J, with 16 bases between. CDR3 residues: CASSFPGQTREQFF. The CDR3 DNA is TGTGCCAGCAGCTTCCCGGGCCAGACCCGGGAGCAGTTCTTC. Supplemented by reference TRBV7-6 and TRBJ2-1, the full variable domain reads GAGVSQSPRYKVTKRGQDVALRCDPISGHVSLYWYRQALGQGPEFLTYFNYEAQQDKSGLPNDRFSAERPEGSISTLTIQRTEQRDSAMYRCASSFPGQTREQFFGPGTRLTVL.

The chain carries TRBV9 and TRBJ2-3; D may be TRBD1 (6 bases). The CDR3 runs to 18 residues. The V gene's germline CDR1 is SGDLS and CDR2 YYNGEE. Trimming removed 0 bases from V and 3 bases from J, with 20 bases in between. In nucleotides, the CDR3 is TGTGCCAGCAGCGTAGGGGTCGGTAGGGGGAGTGGAACAGATACGCAGTATTTT. Its translation: CASSVGVGRGSGTDTQYF.

This sequence joins TRBV29-1 and TRBJ1-3; no reliable D call. Trimming removed 7 bases at V and 1 base at J, with 5 bases between. Germline V CDR1 and CDR2: SQVTM, ANQGSEA. The CDR3 extends over 11 amino acids. The CDR3, as DNA: TGCAGCGCCCCGTCTGGAAACACCATATATTTT. Translation gives CSAPSGNTIYF.

This chain joins TRBV9 and TRBJ2-1, with 8 nucleotides matching TRBD2. The CDR3 loop spans 16 amino acids. Germline loops: CDR1 SGDLS, CDR2 YYNGEE. With V trimmed by 4 bases and J by 3 bases, 9 bases remained unmatched. The chain's CDR3 is CASSLGGGPRYNEQFF. The CDR3 DNA sequence: TGTGCCAGCAGCCTCGGGGGGGGTCCCCGCTACAATGAGCAGTTCTTC.

This sequence joins TRBV9 and TRBJ1-4; TRBD1 is a possible D gene (6 bases). Germline V gene sequence: CDR1 SGDLS, CDR2 YYNGEE. V lost 4 bases and J lost 3, with 16 bases in between. The CDR3 loop spans 16 amino acids. The CDR3 sequence: CASSPRPDSSNEKLFF. The CDR3 bases are TGTGCCAGCAGCCCACGGCCGGACAGTTCTAATGAAAAACTGTTTTTT. The complete variable domain, with remaining parts taken from reference TRBV9 and TRBJ1-4, reads DSGVTQTPKHLITATGQRVTLRCSPRSGDLSVYWYQQSLDQGLQFLIQYYNGEERAKGNILERFSAQQFPDLHSELNLSSLELGDSALYFCASSPRPDSSNEKLFFGSGTQLSVL.

The gene calls are TRBV10-1 and TRBJ2-5, with TRBD1 identical over 7 bases. J gave up 1 base and V 5 bases, and 4 bases lay outside the gene matches. The germline V gene has CDR1 WNHNN and CDR2 SYGVQD (reference sequence). This CDR3 is built from 14 residues. The CDR3 DNA reads TGCGCCAGCAGTCCGAGGGGGCTCCAAGAGACCCAGTACTTC. Translation gives CASSPRGLQETQYF.

Comments on this clone: In the same sample, other DNA sequences code for this CDR3. The chain carries TRBV18 and TRBJ1-5, with D possibly being TRBD1 (5 bases). Germline assignment: CDR1 KGHSH and CDR2 LQKENI. The CDR3 loop spans 15 amino acids. Trimming pared 3 bases from V and 0 bases from J, leaving 9 bases between. Written as DNA, the CDR3 is TGTGCCAGCTCACCGACAGTTAATAGCAATCAGCCCCAGCATTTT. It specifies CASSPTVNSNQPQHF.

The chain employs TRBV9 and TRBJ1-1, with D unclear. Germline values: CDR1 SGDLS, CDR2 YYNGEE. CDR3 length: 14 residues. V lost 4 bases to trimming and J lost 0 bases, with 10 bases between them. In DNA form, the CDR3 reads TGTGCCAGCAGCCCGAGCAGTGTGAACACTGAAGCTTTCTTT. It specifies CASSPSSVNTEAFF.

This clone was counted a single time. This chain joins TRBV10-1 and TRBJ2-3; D is perhaps TRBD1 (6 bases). There are 13 residues in the CDR3. Trimming left V 6 bases short and J 5 bases short, with 12 bases between. The germline gives CDR1 WNHNN, CDR2 SYGVQD (reference sequence). The DNA of the CDR3 is TGCGCCAGCAGCATGGACAGCTTAGATACGCAGTATTTT. It codes for CASSMDSLDTQYF.

This chain connects TRBV9 to TRBJ2-5; 7 bases fit TRBD1. The CDR3 is made up of 15 amino acids. V lost 3 bases and J lost 1; bases outside the gene matches: 6. CDR1 is SGDLS and CDR2 is YYNGEE in the germline V gene. The DNA for the CDR3 is TGTGCCAGCAGCGCGCGACAGGGTCCCCAAGAGACCCAGTACTTC. Protein sequence: CASSARQGPQETQYF.

The V gene is TRBV5-4, the J gene TRBJ2-3, with a weak D call TRBD1 (7 bases). V was pared by 1 base and J by 4 bases, with 13 bases between. CDR3 size: 15 residues. Germline assignment: CDR1 SGHNT and CDR2 YYREEE (reference sequence). The CDR3 region is CASSLSGQRADTQYF. In DNA, the CDR3 is TGTGCCAGCAGCTTGTCGGGACAGCGGGCAGATACGCAGTATTTT.

The rearrangement joins TRBV2 to TRBJ1-4; D not resolved. The CDR3 is 13 residues long. Trimming stripped 6 bases from V and 10 bases from J, with 15 bases between. CDR1 SNHLY and CDR2 FYNNEI come from the germline V gene. CDR3 DNA sequence: TGTGCCAGCAGCGTTGTCCAGGAGGGAAAACTGTTTTTT. Translation: CASSVVQEGKLFF.

The rearrangement joins TRBV27 to TRBJ1-2, with a possible D match to TRBD1 (5 bases). V lost 6 bases to trimming and J lost 4 bases, with 18 bases between them. The CDR3 extends over 15 amino acids. Germline CDR1 MNHEY, CDR2 SMNVEV (reference sequence). The CDR3, as DNA: TGTGCCAGCAGCCGACGGGGGGGGAACCGCTATGGCTACACCTTC. Amino acid sequence: CASSRRGGNRYGYTF.

This chain connects TRBV11-2 to TRBJ2-1; 7 positions match TRBD2. V lost 6 bases to trimming and J lost 5 bases; unmatched junction nucleotides: 4. The CDR3 has 13 amino acids. Germline CDR1 SGHAT, CDR2 FQNNGV. Here the CDR3 reads CASRASGNNEQFF. CDR3 coding DNA: TGTGCCAGCAGGGCTAGCGGTAACAATGAGCAGTTCTTC.

The chain uses TRBV29-1 and TRBJ2-3; D tentatively fits TRBD1 or TRBD2 (5 bases each). Germline CDR1 is SQVTM and CDR2 is ANQGSEA. The V end lost 4 bases, the J end lost 3 bases, and 11 bases lay between the germline ends. The CDR3 length is 13 residues. CDR3: CSVARGRTDTQYF. The CDR3 coding sequence is TGCAGCGTTGCGAGGGGACGGACAGATACGCAGTATTTT.

Here the CDR3 reads CASTRGRESTDTQYF. The CDR3 DNA follows: TGTGCCAGCACAAGGGGCAGGGAAAGCACAGATACGCAGTATTTT. V and J are TRBV2 and TRBJ2-3; tentatively, D is TRBD1 (5 bases). The length of the CDR3 is 15 residues. V lost 7 bases, J lost 0 bases, and 14 bases lay in between. CDR1 is SNHLY and CDR2 is FYNNEI in the germline V gene.

The V call is TRBV25-1, the J call TRBJ2-1; 7 bases agree with TRBD1. This CDR3 has 15 residues. The germline V gene encodes CDR1 MGHDK and CDR2 SYGVNS. V was pared by 4 bases and J by 2 bases, with 5 bases of the junction left unmatched. CDR3 loop: CASSGVQGTYNEQFF. The CDR3 coding sequence is TGTGCCAGCAGTGGCGTACAGGGGACCTACAATGAGCAGTTCTTC.

For this clone: The same CDR3 is also encoded by other DNA sequences in this sample. The chain carries TRBV6-5 and TRBJ2-5; TRBD2 matches 10 bases. The CDR3 runs to 14 residues. J gave up 4 bases and V 6 bases, and 5 bases lay outside the gene matches. The V gene's germline CDR1 is MNHEY and CDR2 SVGAGI. The CDR3 DNA follows: TGTGCCAGCAGCCCAAGCGGGAGGGGAGAGACCCAGTACTTC. This encodes CASSPSGRGETQYF.

In its sample, this clone was seen once. Other DNA sequences in this specimen translate into the identical CDR3. The gene calls are TRBV5-1 and TRBJ2-5; 11 bases are shared with TRBD2. From germline, CDR1 is SGHRS and CDR2 YFSETQ. The CDR3 extends over 16 amino acids. V lost 0 bases to trimming and J lost 5 bases; unmatched junction nucleotides: 6. The CDR3 region is CASSLGTSGSVETQYF. The CDR3 coding sequence is TGCGCCAGCAGCTTGGGAACTAGCGGGAGTGTTGAGACCCAGTACTTC. Full variable domain (outside the CDR3, taken from reference TRBV5-1 and TRBJ2-5): KAGVTQTPRYLIKTRGQQVTLSCSPISGHRSVSWYQQTPGQGLQFLFEYFSETQRNKGNFPGRFSGRQFSNSRSEMNVSTLELGDSALYLCASSLGTSGSVETQYFGPGTRLLVL.